This is a list of T cell receptor beta chains from one sample in a study of cytomegalovirus exposure and HLA in healthy donors. Measured with immunoSEQ multiplex PCR; TCRdb has only the in-frame clones, and not every one. This table holds 60,000 to 85,000 clones, more than 60% found once. The material sequenced was PBMCs. These receptors were taken from a man aged 35 to 55 in good health and CMV-seronegative. The CDR3 runs from the conserved cysteine through the conserved F or W. The D gene is left open where the match is weak. Size is stated for part of the rows, as once, few or many counts, or as a class when the clone is expanded.

TRBD1 | NA | TRBJ1-5 | TRBV29-1 | CSAQGQGDQPQHF | TGCAGCGCCCAAGGCCAGGGGGATCAGCCCCAGCATTTT
TRBD1 | few | TRBJ2-6 | TRBV28 | CASSLGDRASGANVLTF | TGTGCCAGCAGTTTAGGGGACAGGGCCTCTGGGGCCAACGTCCTGACTTTC
NA | once | TRBJ2-1 | TRBV11-2 | CASSFNLHLSSYNEQFF | TGTGCCAGCAGCTTTAATTTGCACTTGAGCTCCTACAATGAGCAGTTCTTC
NA | few | TRBJ1-1 | TRBV19 | CASSTREYGFAEAFF | TGTGCCAGTAGTACCAGGGAATATGGGTTCGCTGAAGCTTTCTTT
NA | NA | TRBJ1-5 | TRBV2 | CASSGLGDISNQPQHF | TGTGCCAGCAGTGGGCTTGGGGACATTAGCAATCAGCCCCAGCATTTT
NA | NA | TRBJ2-5 | TRBV29-1 | CSVGGEWETQYF | TGCAGCGTAGGAGGGGAGTGGGAGACCCAGTACTTC
TRBD1 | NA | TRBJ2-1 | TRBV7-9 | CASSYTGGRNEQFF | TGTGCCAGCAGTTACACAGGGGGCCGAAATGAGCAGTTCTTC
NA | NA | TRBJ2-5 | TRBV30 | CAWTLATIGTQYF | TGTGCCTGGACTCTAGCGACAATAGGGACCCAGTACTTC
TRBD1 | NA | TRBJ1-5 | TRBV7-2 | CASSFRQGRNQPQHF | TGTGCCAGCAGCTTTCGACAGGGGCGGAATCAGCCCCAGCATTTT
TRBD2 | once | TRBJ2-5 | TRBV9 | CASSVVPSGQETQYF | TGTGCCAGCAGCGTAGTTCCTAGCGGCCAAGAGACCCAGTACTTC
TRBD2 | NA | TRBJ2-6 | TRBV28 | CASTLAGAAGANVLTF | TGTGCCAGCACACTAGCGGGAGCGGCGGGGGCCAACGTCCTGACTTTC
NA | NA | TRBJ2-2 | TRBV7-9 | CASSLWRDTGELFF | TGTGCCAGCAGCTTATGGAGAGACACCGGGGAGCTGTTTTTT
TRBD1 | NA | TRBJ2-7 | TRBV2 | CASSWDRAYEQYF | TGTGCCAGCAGTTGGGACAGGGCCTACGAGCAGTACTTC
NA | NA | TRBJ2-3 | TRBV10-1 | CASSPITGDCTDTQYF | TGCGCCAGCAGTCCGATTACGGGGGATTGCACAGATACGCAGTATTTT
TRBD1 | NA | TRBJ1-5 | TRBV4-1 | CASSQGDRGPQPQHF | TGCGCCAGCAGCCAGGGGGACAGGGGGCCTCAGCCCCAGCATTTT
NA | NA | TRBJ2-7 | TRBV6-5 | CASRDGGSLSYEQYF | TGTGCCAGCAGGGATGGCGGGTCACTCTCCTACGAGCAGTACTTC
TRBD2 | NA | TRBJ2-1 | TRBV7-9 | CASSYTAGGYNEQFF | TGTGCCAGCAGCTATACAGCGGGAGGGTACAATGAGCAGTTCTTC
NA | NA | TRBJ2-7 | TRBV9 | CASSVEQGFAEQYF | TGTGCCAGCAGCGTAGAACAGGGATTCGCCGAGCAGTACTTC
NA | NA | TRBJ1-1 | TRBV28 | CASSFTRAFF | TGTGCCAGCAGCTTTACCAGAGCTTTCTTT
NA | NA | TRBJ1-1 | TRBV5-1 | CASSLARDTEAFF | TGCGCCAGCAGCTTGGCGCGGGACACTGAAGCTTTCTTT
NA | NA | TRBJ1-3 | TRBV19 | CATSGFSGNTIYF | TGTGCCACCTCAGGATTCTCTGGAAACACCATATATTTT
TRBD1 | NA | TRBJ2-1 | TRBV27 | CASSLWAGQDNNEQFF | TGTGCCAGCAGTTTATGGGCGGGACAGGACAACAATGAGCAGTTCTTC
NA | NA | TRBJ2-1 | TRBV28 | CASSEINREYNEQFF | TGTGCCAGCAGTGAAATAAACAGGGAATACAATGAGCAGTTCTTC
NA | NA | TRBJ1-4 | TRBV10-3 | CAISERTVEKLFF | TGTGCCATCAGTGAGAGGACAGTCGAAAAACTGTTTTTT
NA | NA | TRBJ2-1 | TRBV27 | CASNYRTARSYNEQFF | TGTGCCAGCAACTACCGGACAGCGCGCTCCTACAATGAGCAGTTCTTC
TRBD1 | once | TRBJ2-4 | TRBV2 | CASNEDRGLFRVAKNSQYF | TGTGCCAGCAATGAGGACAGGGGGTTATTTCGTGTGGCCAAAAACAGTCAGTACTTC
TRBD2 | NA | TRBJ2-2 | TRBV5-1 | CASSPRGAGANTGELFF | TGCGCCAGCAGCCCGCGGGGGGCGGGGGCGAACACCGGGGAGCTGTTTTTT
TRBD2 | NA | TRBJ2-2 | TRBV28 | CASSFRRGGQHGRAGELFF | TGTGCCAGCAGTTTCCGGCGGGGGGGTCAGCACGGGAGGGCCGGGGAGCTGTTTTTT
TRBD2 | NA | TRBJ2-1 | TRBV27 | CASSLILAGANEQFF | TGTGCCAGCAGTTTAATTCTAGCGGGAGCCAATGAGCAGTTCTTC
NA | NA | TRBJ2-2 | TRBV12-5 | CASGLIQGNTGELFF | TGTGCTAGTGGTTTGATACAGGGTAACACCGGGGAGCTGTTTTTT
TRBD1 | NA | TRBJ2-7 | TRBV7-2 | CASSLAGGRYEQYF | TGTGCCAGCAGCTTAGCAGGGGGCAGGTACGAGCAGTACTTC
TRBD1 | few | TRBJ2-1 | TRBV19 | CASSIDVGTGGNNEQFF | TGTGCCAGTAGTATAGATGTCGGGACAGGGGGTAACAATGAGCAGTTCTTC
TRBD1 | NA | TRBJ2-6 | TRBV23-1 | CANPIPGQGTSGANVLTF | TGCGCCAACCCCATTCCGGGACAGGGGACTTCTGGGGCCAACGTCCTGACTTTC
TRBD1 | NA | TRBJ1-4 | TRBV2 | CASSWTGISEKLFF | TGTGCCAGCAGTTGGACAGGGATAAGTGAAAAACTGTTTTTT
NA | NA | TRBJ2-5 | TRBV6-6 | CANAGRATGEQYF | TGTGCCAACGCGGGCAGGGCGACGGGGGAGCAGTACTTC
TRBD1 | NA | TRBJ2-2 | TRBV9 | CASSSMAGTGEAGELFF | TGTGCCAGCAGTTCGATGGCTGGGACAGGGGAAGCCGGGGAGCTGTTTTTT
NA | NA | TRBJ2-3 | TRBV28 | CATLGWAGDTQYF | TGTGCCACATTGGGTTGGGCTGGGGATACGCAGTATTTT
NA | NA | TRBJ1-2 | TRBV28 | CASRVQVNYGYTF | TGTGCCAGCAGGGTACAGGTTAACTATGGCTACACCTTC
TRBD1 | NA | TRBJ1-5 | TRBV19 | CASRDREYSNQPQHF | TGTGCCAGTAGAGACAGGGAATATAGCAATCAGCCCCAGCATTTT
TRBD1 | few | TRBJ2-7 | TRBV19 | CASGQGAYEQYF | TGTGCCAGCGGACAGGGGGCCTACGAGCAGTACTTC
TRBD1 | NA | TRBJ2-7 | TRBV2 | CASSLRGTGNYEQYF | TGTGCCAGCAGCCTCCGTGGGACAGGGAACTACGAGCAGTACTTC
NA | NA | TRBJ1-1 | TRBV5-1 | CASSLQSNTEAFF | TGCGCCAGCAGCTTACAGTCGAACACTGAAGCTTTCTTT
TRBD2 | NA | TRBJ2-1 | TRBV5-1 | CATKGAGGPVDNEQFF | TGCGCCACCAAAGGAGCGGGAGGGCCGGTGGACAATGAGCAGTTCTTC
TRBD1 | medium-sized | TRBJ1-2 | TRBV10-2 | CASRSWTGGFYGYTF | TGCGCCAGCAGATCATGGACAGGGGGATTCTATGGCTACACCTTC
NA | NA | TRBJ2-7 | TRBV9 | CASSPRGGGDFSEQYF | TGTGCCAGCAGCCCTAGGGGGGGAGGGGATTTCTCCGAGCAGTACTTC
TRBD1 | NA | TRBJ2-6 | TRBV9 | CASSPGGGASGANVLTF | TGTGCCAGCAGCCCAGGGGGCGGGGCATCTGGGGCCAACGTCCTGACTTTC
NA | NA | TRBJ2-3 | TRBV11-2 | CASSLGQYTDTQYF | TGTGCCAGCAGCTTGGGACAATACACAGATACGCAGTATTTT
NA | NA | TRBJ2-2 | TRBV18 | CASSNNGQNTGELFF | TGTGCCAGCTCAAATAATGGACAGAACACCGGGGAGCTGTTTTTT
NA | NA | TRBJ2-1 | TRBV6-1 | CASSVGLHNEQFF | TGTGCCAGCAGTGTCGGACTACACAATGAGCAGTTCTTC
TRBD1 | NA | TRBJ1-1 | TRBV19 | CASSYGTALAEAFF | TGTGCCAGTAGTTACGGGACAGCACTGGCGGAAGCTTTCTTT
NA | once | TRBJ1-5 | TRBV28 | CASSWLETQHF | TGTGCCAGCAGTTGGTTGGAGACCCAGCATTTT
TRBD1 | few | TRBJ1-1 | TRBV4-2 | CASSPQGDANTEAFF | TGTGCCAGCAGCCCCCAGGGGGATGCAAACACTGAAGCTTTCTTT
NA | NA | TRBJ2-4 | TRBV7-2 | CASSTRLGFNSQYF | TGTGCCAGCAGCACACGTCTGGGCTTCAACAGTCAGTACTTC
NA | NA | TRBJ1-2 | TRBV12-5 | CASVSLSSYGYTF | TGTGCTAGTGTTTCCCTCTCCAGCTATGGCTACACCTTC
TRBD1 | NA | TRBJ1-1 | TRBV18 | CASSLTAGTGGMNTEAFF | TGTGCCAGCTCTCTTACCGCCGGGACAGGGGGGATGAACACTGAAGCTTTCTTT
TRBD1 | NA | TRBJ1-1 | TRBV9 | CASSVGPDRGTEAFF | TGTGCCAGCAGCGTAGGCCCTGACAGGGGCACTGAAGCTTTCTTT
TRBD1 | NA | TRBJ2-2 | TRBV28 | CASRLLPHRTGGAGELFF | TGTGCCAGCAGGCTTCTACCCCATCGGACAGGGGGGGCCGGGGAGCTGTTTTTT
TRBD2 | NA | TRBJ2-5 | TRBV5-5 | CASELGLADFQNF | TGTGCCAGCGAACTCGGACTAGCCGACTTCCAGAACTTC